The next 23 T cell receptor beta chains were all read from a single sample in a study of cytomegalovirus exposure and HLA in healthy donors. It was with 60 Vbeta and 13 Jbeta primers that the PCR ran. Only in-frame clones appear in the TCRdb table, and some are missing; sequencing was by immunoSEQ multiplex PCR. The sample includes some 120,000 clones, about 73% seen only once; the top ten take about 6%. Sequences were obtained from PBMCs. The receptors stem from a woman aged 45-60 years in good health and CMV-seropositive.

About this clone: This same CDR3 is encoded by further DNA sequences in the sample. J is TRBJ1-6 and V is TRBV5-1, with no clear D. Germline assignment: CDR1 SGHRS and CDR2 YFSETQ. V lost 0 bases, J lost 10 bases, and 11 bases lay in between. There are 14 residues in the CDR3. The CDR3 DNA reads as TGCGCCAGCAGCTTGGAGGGAGCCGGATCACCCCTCCACTTT. Protein: CASSLEGAGSPLHF.

The V gene is TRBV14, the J gene TRBJ2-7; 7 nucleotides line up with TRBD2. The CDR3 runs 16 residues. V lost 1 base to trimming and J lost 3 bases; unmatched junction nucleotides: 9. Germline CDR1 reads SGHDN; CDR2 reads FVKESK. CDR3 protein: CASSQVAGGGDYEQYF. In nucleotides, the CDR3 is TGTGCCAGCAGCCAAGTGGCCGGCGGGGGAGACTACGAGCAGTACTTC.

The chain joins TRBV2 to TRBJ2-2; 9 positions match TRBD2. Germline loops: CDR1 SNHLY, CDR2 FYNNEI. The V gene end was trimmed by 4 bases and the J gene end by 3 bases; junction bases not matched to a gene: 6. This CDR3 is 16 amino acids long. CDR3 bases: TGTGCCAGCAGTGTACTAAGCGGGGGGTACACCGGGGAGCTGTTTTTT. Its protein is CASSVLSGGYTGELFF.

CDR3 nucleotides: TGTGCCAGCAGTTGGGACAGGCAAGAGACCCAGTACTTC. Amino acids: CASSWDRQETQYF. The chain joins TRBV6-5 to TRBJ2-5; 8 bases fit TRBD1. The CDR3 sequence is 13 residues long. V lost 4 bases, J lost 2 bases, and 0 bases stayed unmatched. CDR1 is MNHEY and CDR2 is SVGAGI in the germline V gene.

The V gene is TRBV9, the J gene TRBJ2-5; 11 bases are shared with TRBD2. The germline gives CDR1 SGDLS, CDR2 YYNGEE. This CDR3 has 16 residues. V was pared by 2 bases and J by 2 bases, with 5 bases of the junction left unmatched. The CDR3 DNA is TGTGCCAGCAGCGTGGGGACTAGCGGTGGTCAAGAGACCCAGTACTTC. Translation: CASSVGTSGGQETQYF.

V usage is TRBV5-1 and J usage is TRBJ2-1; the match to TRBD2 covers 11 bases. The CDR3 is made up of 16 amino acids. V lost 4 bases to trimming and J lost 10 bases; unmatched junction nucleotides: 13. Germline assignment: CDR1 SGHRS and CDR2 YFSETQ. DNA of the CDR3: TGCGCCAGCAGCCGAAACTTAGCGGGGGGGCCTGGGGAGCAGTTCTTC. Its protein is CASSRNLAGGPGEQFF.

With regard to this clone: The junction departs from germline at one end; a sequencing error may be responsible. The chain joins TRBV7-7 to TRBJ2-1; D is perhaps TRBD2 (6 bases). From germline, CDR1 is SSHAT and CDR2 FNYEAQ (reference sequence). The length of the CDR3 is 14 residues. The CDR3 nucleotides read TGTGCTAGCAGCCCCGGGGGTGGTTACAATGAGCAGTTCTTC. This translates into CASSPGGGYNEQFF.

The genes are TRBV11-2 and TRBJ2-2, with D maybe TRBD1 (6 bases). Trimming pared 1 base from V and 0 bases from J, leaving 9 bases between. The germline V gene has CDR1 SGHAT and CDR2 FQNNGV. There are 16 residues in the CDR3. The CDR3 reads CASSLVPGANTGELFF. CDR3 nucleotide sequence: TGTGCCAGCAGCTTAGTCCCAGGGGCGAACACCGGGGAGCTGTTTTTT.

This clone was seen once. V usage is TRBV15 and J usage is TRBJ2-5; the match to TRBD1 covers 7 bases. This CDR3 region has 16 residues. Trimming removed 1 base from V and 2 bases from J; junction bases left unmatched: 7. From germline, CDR1 is LNHNV and CDR2 YYDKDF (reference sequence). The CDR3 nucleotides read TGTGCCACCAGCAGAGCAGAGGGACAGTTACAAGAGACCCAGTACTTC. It codes for CATSRAEGQLQETQYF.

J is TRBJ1-1 and V is TRBV29-1; 10 positions match TRBD1. The germline V gene encodes CDR1 SQVTM and CDR2 ANQGSEA. V was pared by 3 bases and J by 5 bases, with 6 bases of the junction left unmatched. CDR3 length: 14 residues. The CDR3 sequence: CSVDPTGGSTEAFF. The CDR3 coding sequence is TGCAGCGTTGACCCGACAGGGGGCTCGACTGAAGCTTTCTTT.

V is TRBV4-2 and J is TRBJ2-1; 9 bases agree with TRBD2. The CDR3 loop spans 15 amino acids. V was clipped by 1 base and J by 8 bases; unmatched bases: 6. The germline CDR1 and CDR2 sequences are LGHNA and YNFKEQ. CDR3 region: CASSQGGGAVDEQFF. Written as DNA, the CDR3 is TGTGCCAGCAGCCAAGGCGGGGGGGCCGTAGATGAGCAGTTCTTC.

J is TRBJ1-5 and V is TRBV6-6, with D uncertain. V shed 6 bases and J shed 9 bases, with 15 bases lying between them. CDR3 length: 13 amino acids. Germline V gene sequence: CDR1 MNHNY, CDR2 SVGAGI (reference sequence). In nucleotides, the CDR3 is TGTGCCAGCAGCCCGTCACAGCAGTCGCCCCAGCATTTT. Its protein product is CASSPSQQSPQHF.

The rearrangement uses TRBV30 and TRBJ2-3; D remains unclear. This CDR3 has 13 residues. The germline V gene encodes CDR1 GTSNPN and CDR2 SVGIG (reference sequence). V gave up 8 bases and J gave up 2 bases, with 14 bases separating them. This CDR3 is CARVPIDTDTQYF. CDR3 DNA sequence: TGTGCCCGAGTCCCGATTGACACAGATACGCAGTATTTT.

The gene calls are TRBV2 and TRBJ1-5; a weak D match, TRBD1 (6 bases). This CDR3 region has 12 residues. Germline V gene data show CDR1 as SNHLY and CDR2 as FYNNEI. The V end lost 10 bases, the J end lost 8 bases, and 15 bases lay between the germline ends. CDR3 in amino acids: CATGGLGEPQHF. DNA for the CDR3: TGTGCCACCGGGGGGCTAGGGGAGCCCCAGCATTTT.

CDR3 bases: TGTGCCAGCAGCTCGAGGGGGTCATTCAGTGCAGATACGCAGTATTTT. Protein: CASSSRGSFSADTQYF. V is TRBV7-6 and J is TRBJ2-3, with D possibly matching TRBD1 (6 bases). The germline CDR1 and CDR2 sequences are SGHVS and FNYEAQ. The CDR3 runs to 16 residues. V was shortened by 4 bases and J by 4 bases, with 18 bases between the two germline ends. Full variable domain (outside the CDR3, taken from reference TRBV7-6 and TRBJ2-3): GAGVSQSPRYKVTKRGQDVALRCDPISGHVSLYWYRQALGQGPEFLTYFNYEAQQDKSGLPNDRFSAERPEGSISTLTIQRTEQRDSAMYRCASSSRGSFSADTQYFGPGTRLTVL.

The chain has TRBV5-5 and TRBJ1-4; no clear D gene. This CDR3 is built from 16 residues. V lost 4 bases, J lost 5 bases, and 18 bases lay in between. The germline V gene has CDR1 SGHKS and CDR2 YYEKEE (reference sequence). The CDR3 loop is CASSTDDWVQNEKLFF. CDR3 nucleotides: TGTGCCAGCAGCACCGACGACTGGGTGCAAAATGAAAAACTGTTTTTT.

The rearrangement joins TRBV7-2 to TRBJ2-7, with 8 bases matching TRBD1. The J segment lost 2 bases and the V segment lost 6 bases, leaving 12 bases of the junction unmatched. The CDR3 is made up of 16 amino acids. Germline V lookup: CDR1 SGHTA, CDR2 FQGNSA. CDR3 region: CASRARAGQGTYEQYF. CDR3 coding DNA: TGTGCCAGCAGAGCCAGAGCTGGACAGGGTACCTACGAGCAGTACTTC.

This clone was found once. The chain couples TRBV9 to TRBJ2-5; 11 positions match TRBD2. The V gene's germline CDR1 is SGDLS and CDR2 YYNGEE. With 0 bases clipped from V and 1 base from J, the junction kept 5 bases outside the gene matches. The CDR3 contains 17 residues. The CDR3 protein is CASSVATSGGSQETQYF. In DNA, the CDR3 is TGTGCCAGCAGCGTAGCTACTAGCGGGGGATCCCAAGAGACCCAGTACTTC. The whole variable domain, remainder taken from reference TRBV9 and TRBJ2-5, is DSGVTQTPKHLITATGQRVTLRCSPRSGDLSVYWYQQSLDQGLQFLIQYYNGEERAKGNILERFSAQQFPDLHSELNLSSLELGDSALYFCASSVATSGGSQETQYFGPGTRLLVL.

This sequence joins TRBV7-6 and TRBJ2-7; 8 bases map to TRBD1. The ends lost 3 bases at V and 2 bases at J; junction bases unmatched: 0. Germline values: CDR1 SGHVS, CDR2 FNYEAQ. CDR3 length: 13 residues. DNA for the CDR3: TGTGCCAGCAGCTTGACAGGGGCCTACGAGCAGTACTTC. This gives the protein CASSLTGAYEQYF.

The chain links TRBV27 to TRBJ2-7, with 11 bases lining up with TRBD2. This CDR3 contains 15 residues. Trimming at V came to 6 bases and at J to 0 bases, leaving 4 bases not matched to a gene. Germline CDR1 is MNHEY and CDR2 is SMNVEV (reference sequence). The CDR3 loop reads CASRAGTSGSYEQYF. The CDR3 DNA sequence: TGTGCCAGCAGAGCCGGGACTAGCGGCTCCTACGAGCAGTACTTC.

CDR3 region: CASSLVSDTGELFF. CDR3 bases: TGTGCCAGCAGCTTGGTTTCCGACACCGGGGAGCTGTTTTTT. This chain connects TRBV5-4 to TRBJ2-2; no clear D. The V and J ends lost 0 bases and 3 bases respectively, with 6 bases between them. Germline-derived CDR1 and CDR2 are SGHNT and YYREEE (reference sequence). CDR3 length: 14 amino acids.

This sequence joins TRBV10-3 and TRBJ2-4, with 9 bases identical to TRBD1. Per germline, CDR1 ENHRY and CDR2 SYGVKD. The trim removed 3 bases at V and 7 bases at J, leaving 4 bases unmatched. CDR3 length: 14 amino acids. This CDR3 is CAISERDRANIQYF. The CDR3 DNA reads TGTGCCATCAGTGAAAGGGACAGGGCGAACATTCAGTACTTC.

The chain joins TRBV15 to TRBJ2-3; 14 bases map to TRBD2. V lost 3 bases and J lost 0; bases outside the gene matches: 14. In germline, CDR1 is LNHNV, CDR2 YYDKDF (reference sequence). The CDR3 has 21 amino acids. CDR3 nucleotide sequence: TGTGCCACCAGCAGGGGAAGGACTAGCGGGGGGTTAACGTCTAGCACAGATACGCAGTATTTT. This encodes CATSRGRTSGGLTSSTDTQYF.